The 27 T cell receptor beta chains below were found in one sample sequenced in a study of shared clonotypes between healthy human individuals. Some clones are missing from TCRdb's copy, which holds only in-frame ones; the method was immunoSEQ multiplex PCR. The table records over a million clones, roughly 95% of them present only once. The sequenced sample was naive CD4+ T cells sorted from blood. Noted subset: CD45RA+ positively selected. The receptors originated from a man between 25 and 39 years old in good health.

V usage is TRBV28 and J usage is TRBJ2-7; 10 bases fit TRBD2. The germline V gene encodes CDR1 MDHEN and CDR2 SYDVKM. The V gene end was trimmed by 8 bases and the J gene end by 3 bases; junction bases not matched to a gene: 19. The CDR3 spans 18 residues. As DNA, the CDR3 is TGTGCCAGCCTCGAGGATGGGCTGTCTAGCGGGAGTGTCTACGAGCAGTACTTC. This gives the protein CASLEDGLSSGSVYEQYF.

J is TRBJ2-1 and V is TRBV19; weak D call: TRBD1 (6 bases). The CDR3 is 13 residues long. The germline V gene has CDR1 LNHDA and CDR2 SQIVND (reference sequence). Trimming stripped 6 bases from V and 6 bases from J, with 12 bases between. In DNA, the CDR3 is TGTGCCAGTAGGGGGGCAGGGTCCAATGAGCAGTTCTTC. Translation gives CASRGAGSNEQFF.

Only one count was recorded for this clone. J is TRBJ2-5 and V is TRBV29-1; 10 bases are a match to TRBD2. Germline V gives CDR1 SQVTM, CDR2 ANQGSEA. The trim removed 2 bases at V and 4 bases at J, leaving 7 bases unmatched. The CDR3 is made up of 15 amino acids. The CDR3 protein is CSVEILAGVLETQYF. CDR3 nucleotide sequence: TGCAGCGTTGAAATCCTAGCGGGAGTTTTAGAGACCCAGTACTTC.

The gene calls are TRBV5-1 and TRBJ2-7; 9 bases map to TRBD1. Germline CDR1 SGHRS, CDR2 YFSETQ. V shed 0 bases, J shed 5 bases, and the junction held 0 bases outside the gene matches. The CDR3 is made up of 13 amino acids. This CDR3 reads CASSLDRGHEQYF. CDR3 DNA: TGCGCCAGCAGCTTGGACAGGGGGCACGAGCAGTACTTC.

The V gene is TRBV28, the J gene TRBJ1-5; D perhaps matches TRBD1 (6 bases). Germline V lookup: CDR1 MDHEN, CDR2 SYDVKM. This CDR3 is built from 16 residues. The ends were cut back, 3 bases at V and 2 bases at J, with 14 bases in the middle. CDR3 region: CASSLPTGSGNQPQHF. The CDR3 nucleotides read TGTGCCAGCAGTTTGCCCACAGGGAGCGGCAATCAGCCCCAGCATTTT.

V usage is TRBV27 and J usage is TRBJ2-2; D perhaps matches TRBD2 (5 bases). The germline V gene encodes CDR1 MNHEY and CDR2 SMNVEV (reference sequence). V was cut by 0 bases and J by 4 bases, with 12 bases left in between. This CDR3 has 16 residues. The CDR3 sequence is CASSLSGRVGTGELFF. As DNA, the CDR3 is TGTGCCAGCAGTTTATCGGGGAGAGTTGGCACCGGGGAGCTGTTTTTT.

V usage is TRBV4-3 and J usage is TRBJ2-1; D possibly uses TRBD1 or TRBD2 (5 bases each). Germline values: CDR1 LGHNA, CDR2 YSLEER. The CDR3 runs to 15 residues. V lost 0 bases and J lost 5, with 11 bases in between. CDR3 in DNA: TGCGCCAGCAGCCAAGAAGGGACGGACAACAATGAGCAGTTCTTC. Translation: CASSQEGTDNNEQFF.

V is TRBV11-2 and J is TRBJ2-3; the match to TRBD1 covers 7 bases. Trimming removed 1 base from V and 8 bases from J; junction bases left unmatched: 12. CDR3 size: 16 residues. Germline-derived CDR1 and CDR2 are SGHAT and FQNNGV. CDR3 sequence reads: CASSLGRTGPMITQYF. The CDR3 DNA reads TGTGCCAGCAGCTTAGGGAGGACAGGACCGATGATTACGCAGTATTTT. Full variable domain (outside the CDR3, taken from reference TRBV11-2 and TRBJ2-3): EAGVAQSPRYKIIEKRQSVAFWCNPISGHATLYWYQQILGQGPKLLIQFQNNGVVDDSQLPKDRFSAERLKGVDSTLKIQPAKLEDSAVYLCASSLGRTGPMITQYFGPGTRLTVL.

The rearrangement uses TRBV5-1 and TRBJ2-2; TRBD2 matches at 11 bases. There are 18 residues in the CDR3. Germline V gene sequence: CDR1 SGHRS, CDR2 YFSETQ. J lost 5 bases, V lost 5 bases, and 14 bases had no gene match. CDR3 residues: CASRSTRSGRAGTGELFF. DNA for the CDR3: TGCGCCAGCAGATCAACCCGTAGCGGGAGGGCCGGTACCGGGGAGCTGTTTTTT.

The chain recombines TRBV10-3 with TRBJ2-5; the match to TRBD1 covers 9 bases. The length of the CDR3 is 15 residues. The V segment lost 4 bases and the J segment 2 bases; nucleotides outside the gene matches: 5. Germline CDR1 reads ENHRY; CDR2 reads SYGVKD. The CDR3 spells CAISGNRGPQETQYF. The CDR3 DNA sequence: TGTGCCATCAGTGGTAACAGGGGGCCACAAGAGACCCAGTACTTC.

The chain links TRBV27 to TRBJ2-7; 7 bases align to TRBD2. This CDR3 region has 15 residues. Trimming at V came to 5 bases and at J to 5 bases, leaving 12 bases not matched to a gene. In germline, CDR1 is MNHEY, CDR2 SMNVEV (reference sequence). Here the CDR3 DNA reads TGTGCCAGCAGTCCCCTTTTTGCGGGAGACCACGAGCAGTACTTC. Protein: CASSPLFAGDHEQYF.

CDR3 sequence: CASSSLNDASEQYF. The CDR3 nucleotides read TGTGCCAGCTCATCCCTAAATGACGCTTCTGAGCAGTACTTC. The chain uses TRBV18 and TRBJ2-7; no reliable D call. Looked up from germline, CDR1 is KGHSH and CDR2 is LQKENI. Deletions cut 5 bases from V and 7 bases from J, with 18 bases between. This CDR3 contains 14 residues. The complete variable domain, with remaining parts taken from reference TRBV18 and TRBJ2-7, reads NAGVMQNPRHLVRRRGQEARLRCSPMKGHSHVYWYRQLPEEGLKFMVYLQKENIIDESGMPKERFSAEFPKEGPSILRIQQVVRGDSAAYFCASSSLNDASEQYFGPGTRLTVT.

The rearrangement uses TRBV20-1 and TRBJ2-1; 7 bases match TRBD2. This CDR3 comprises 10 residues. Germline lookup yields CDR1 DFQATT and CDR2 SNEGSKA (reference sequence). Germline trimming cut 4 bases from V and 14 bases from J; bases unmatched to any gene: 5. Written as DNA, the CDR3 is TGCAGTGCTATGCGGGGGATCAAGTTCTTC. Residues: CSAMRGIKFF.

About this clone: The sample carries other DNA sequences with the same CDR3. V gene TRBV5-1 combines with J gene TRBJ2-7; 7 nucleotides agree with TRBD1. V shed 5 bases, J shed 3 bases, and the junction held 2 bases outside the gene matches. CDR3 length: 12 amino acids. Germline CDR1 and CDR2: SGHRS and YFSETQ. As DNA, the CDR3 is TGCGCCAGCAGACGGGACAGCTACGAGCAGTACTTC. This codes for CASRRDSYEQYF.

The sample holds one count of this clone. The rearrangement joins TRBV18 to TRBJ2-5; no clear D gene. The V gene lost 3 bases and the J gene lost 5 bases, with 10 bases spanning the gap. The CDR3 is 13 residues long. CDR1 and CDR2 from the germline V gene are KGHSH and LQKENI. CDR3 sequence (DNA): TGTGCCAGCTCACCCGCTAACTTTGAGACCCAGTACTTC. It encodes CASSPANFETQYF.

A word on this clone: The same CDR3 can be traced to other DNA sequences in this sample. The rearrangement links TRBV6-1 to TRBJ1-2; D uncertain. V lost 1 base and J 3 bases, leaving 6 bases between the germline ends. Germline values: CDR1 MNHNS, CDR2 SASEGT. The CDR3 has 13 residues. This CDR3 is CASSEGGYYGYTF. The CDR3 DNA reads as TGTGCCAGCAGTGAAGGAGGGTACTATGGCTACACCTTC.

Details on this clone: Distinct nucleotide sequences in the sample also encode this CDR3. This chain joins TRBV5-1 and TRBJ2-1; a possible D gene is TRBD2 (6 bases). This CDR3 has 13 residues. In germline, CDR1 is SGHRS, CDR2 YFSETQ. With 3 bases removed from V and 5 bases from J, the gap between germline ends came to 9 bases. The CDR3 is CASSWGLNNEQFF. CDR3 bases: TGCGCCAGCAGCTGGGGACTTAACAATGAGCAGTTCTTC.

The rearrangement uses TRBV5-1 and TRBJ2-7, with TRBD2 as a possible D gene (6 bases). CDR1 and CDR2 from the germline V gene are SGHRS and YFSETQ. The V and J ends lost 0 bases and 2 bases respectively, with 9 bases between them. This CDR3 comprises 14 residues. The CDR3: CASSLGGLTYEQYF. CDR3 sequence (DNA): TGCGCCAGCAGCTTGGGGGGACTCACCTACGAGCAGTACTTC.

The chain carries TRBV11-3 and TRBJ2-1, with 7 bases aligning to TRBD2. Germline CDR1 and CDR2: SGHNT and YENEEA. V gave up 2 bases and J gave up 5 bases; unmatched junction bases: 6. This CDR3 is built from 15 residues. The CDR3 DNA is TGTGCCAGCAGCTTATCGGGAGGCTACCACAATGAGCAGTTCTTC. It yields the protein CASSLSGGYHNEQFF.

The chain joins TRBV30 to TRBJ1-2; a possible D gene is TRBD1 (6 bases). The CDR3 length is 13 residues. Trimming took 5 bases from V and 5 from J, leaving 15 bases between them. Germline CDR1 is GTSNPN and CDR2 is SVGIG (reference sequence). CDR3 residues: CAWYLDRWYGYTF. The CDR3 DNA is TGTGCCTGGTATCTCGACAGGTGGTATGGCTACACCTTC. The complete variable domain, with remaining parts taken from reference TRBV30 and TRBJ1-2, reads SQTIHQWPATLVQPVGSPLSLECTVEGTSNPNLYWYRQAAGRGLQLLFYSVGIGQISSEVPQNLSASRPQDRQFILSSKKLLLSDSGFYLCAWYLDRWYGYTFGSGTRLTVV.

The J gene is TRBJ2-5, the V gene TRBV5-1; 9 bases agree with TRBD2. CDR1 and CDR2 (germline): SGHRS, YFSETQ. V dropped 1 base and J dropped 0; count of bases not matched to a gene: 4. This CDR3 comprises 16 residues. CDR3 sequence: CASSLSLAGYQETQYF. The CDR3 DNA follows: TGCGCCAGCAGCTTGTCACTAGCGGGTTACCAAGAGACCCAGTACTTC.

In its sample, this clone was seen once. V gene TRBV6-6 combines with J gene TRBJ1-1; no reliable D call. Between the trimmed V and J ends, which lost 7 bases and 1 base, there was a span of 13 bases. Germline V gene lookup returns CDR1 MNHNY and CDR2 SVGAGI (reference sequence). The length of the CDR3 is 14 residues. The CDR3 is CASTLTGGNTEAFF. CDR3 DNA sequence: TGTGCCAGCACCCTGACCGGAGGGAACACTGAAGCTTTCTTT.

This clone was observed once. This chain joins TRBV19 and TRBJ2-2; 9 nucleotides match TRBD1. The CDR3 runs to 17 residues. Germline-derived CDR1 and CDR2 are LNHDA and SQIVND (reference sequence). V lost 4 bases and J lost 4; bases outside the gene matches: 10. The CDR3 reads CASSTLPGQGRTGELFF. DNA for the CDR3: TGTGCCAGTAGTACATTACCGGGACAGGGTCGCACCGGGGAGCTGTTTTTT.

The rearrangement joins TRBV5-6 to TRBJ2-7, with 10 bases matching TRBD2. CDR1 and CDR2 from the germline V gene are SGHDT and YYEEEE. V was clipped by 4 bases and J by 2 bases; unmatched bases: 6. CDR3 length: 15 amino acids. CDR3 region: CASSPRTSGTYEQYF. The CDR3 region has the DNA TGTGCCAGCAGCCCAAGGACTAGCGGAACCTACGAGCAGTACTTC.

This clone was seen only once. This chain connects TRBV9 to TRBJ1-2; D is undetermined. V lost 0 bases to trimming and J lost 7 bases, with 10 bases between them. The CDR3 is 13 amino acids. CDR1 is SGDLS and CDR2 is YYNGEE in the germline V gene. CDR3 sequence (DNA): TGTGCCAGCAGCGTAGCGGGCAGTTTTGGCTACACCTTC. This sequence encodes CASSVAGSFGYTF. The complete variable domain, with remaining parts taken from reference TRBV9 and TRBJ1-2, reads DSGVTQTPKHLITATGQRVTLRCSPRSGDLSVYWYQQSLDQGLQFLIQYYNGEERAKGNILERFSAQQFPDLHSELNLSSLELGDSALYFCASSVAGSFGYTFGSGTRLTVV.

This chain links TRBV6-1 with TRBJ2-7; D uncertain. The V gene's germline CDR1 is MNHNS and CDR2 SASEGT. The V and J ends lost 2 bases and 5 bases respectively, with 16 bases between them. The CDR3 totals 15 residues. Written as DNA, the CDR3 is TGTGCCAGCAGTGAAACGGGCAACACGGTCCACGAGCAGTACTTC. Protein sequence: CASSETGNTVHEQYF.

The J gene is TRBJ2-1, the V gene TRBV9, with D tentatively TRBD2 (6 bases). This CDR3 is 15 amino acids long. Trimming took off 0 bases at V and 12 bases at J, with 19 bases between the two ends. CDR1 and CDR2 (germline): SGDLS, YYNGEE. CDR3 sequence (DNA): TGTGCCAGCAGCGTAGCTTCGGGAGTGCCCGGGCGGCAGTTCTTC. It codes for CASSVASGVPGRQFF. Based on the CDR3 plus reference TRBV9 and TRBJ2-1, the full variable domain is DSGVTQTPKHLITATGQRVTLRCSPRSGDLSVYWYQQSLDQGLQFLIQYYNGEERAKGNILERFSAQQFPDLHSELNLSSLELGDSALYFCASSVASGVPGRQFFGPGTRLTVL.